The clone carrying this T cell receptor beta chain was found once. Antigen: not known. This record comes from a study of T-cell reconstitution after alpha-beta-depleted transplantation in children. Study findings and constraints: The study reportedly traced alpha-beta T cells about two months after transplant to several hundred expanded graft clones. Recipient T cells and thymic progenitors that survived were the source of the high TCRbeta diversity seen at day 60 in some patients. Most T-cell counts and diversity one year after the transplant came from T cells that were newly produced.

Unique molecular identifiers were incorporated when the TCRbeta library was constructed. TCRdb ran MiXCR on the PCR reads and lists one entry per CDR3 protein. The top ten hold 13% to 15% of the sample, which has about 580,000 distinct CDR3 sequences, 23% seen once. Trimming removed 8 bases at V and 1 base at J, with 12 bases between. From germline, CDR1 is MNHNS and CDR2 SASEGT. This CDR3 comprises 13 residues. Sequencing was performed on PBMCs, mostly from graft donor cells, taken 360 days after TCRalphabeta/CD19-depleted stem cell transplant. The receptor's source is a boy less than two years old who had a stem cell transplant for acute myeloid leukemia, so the T cells may come from the graft donor. The rearrangement uses TRBV6-1 and TRBJ2-7, with D hard to call. The CDR3 here is CASARQESYEQYF. CDR3 bases: TGTGCCAGCGCTCGCCAGGAGTCCTACGAGCAGTACTTC.